The clone carrying this TCR beta chain was seen ten or more times. The antigen remains unidentified. This CDR3 has 14 amino acids. V shed 8 bases and J 8 bases; nucleotides not matched to a gene: 6. Germline V lookup: CDR1 SNHLY, CDR2 FYNNEI. This record comes from a study of T cells in Graves' hyperthyroidism and ophthalmopathy. Study observations and caveats: In validation, the model predicted ophthalmopathy. These predictions came a median roughly seven months before onset.

Researchers amplified the TCR beta CDR3 regions from RNA transcripts. First-round RT-PCR with HTBI primers amplified the TCR CDR3 region. TCRdb independently ran MiXCR on the multiplex PCR reads; one entry per CDR3 protein. This sample has under 650,000 distinct CDR3 sequences, with about 17% found just once. Material for sequencing was blood. The V gene is TRBV2, the J gene TRBJ1-4; 12 bases are a match to TRBD1. This clonotype was obtained from a woman aged 25 to 39 with Graves' hyperthyroidism. This CDR3 reads CASLGDRGREKLFF. In DNA, the CDR3 is TGTGCCAGCCTTGGGGACAGGGGGCGAGAAAAACTGTTTTTT.